This section outlines one TCR beta chain sequence together with its context. Its antigen is unknown. The CDR3 covers 15 residues. Trimming removed 5 bases from V and 8 bases from J; junction bases left unmatched: 9. Germline V gene lookup returns CDR1 MNHEY and CDR2 SMNVEV (reference sequence). The sample originates from a study of T cells after posttransplantation cyclophosphamide. Cyclophosphamide on days +3 and +4 followed busulfan-fludarabine conditioning and a marrow graft. Sequenced by immunoSEQ multiplex PCR; TCRdb stores in-frame clones only, minus some. The sample lists 8,000 to 10,000 clones, roughly 80% occurring once. General study results and limits: After PTCy, TRB diversity resembled that of CNI/methotrexate controls.

This chain uses TRBV27 with TRBJ1-4; 9 bases are a match to TRBD1. The sample here was PBMCs, taken about 1,900 days after a stem cell transplant with posttransplant cyclophosphamide. The receptor was derived from a female patient in her forties who received an allogeneic stem cell transplant from a related donor, was CMV-positive, and had no GVHD. The graft donor may be the source of some T cells. CDR3: CASSPRQGVREKLFF. The DNA for the CDR3 is TGTGCCAGCAGTCCCCGACAGGGGGTAAGGGAAAAACTGTTTTTT.